The 18 T cell receptor beta chains below were found in one sample sequenced in a study of blood T cell repertoires in COVID-19. Some clones are missing from TCRdb's copy, which holds only in-frame ones; the method was immunoSEQ multiplex PCR. This table has about 120,000 clones, around 84% appearing once. The sample consisted of PBMCs or T cells enriched from blood (not recorded which). The receptors stem from a woman in her thirties who had recovered from COVID-19.

For the CDR3, the DNA is TGTGCCAGCAGTGACTCTGCGTGGGGGCGGCGGGGCTACACCTTC. This codes for CASSDSAWGRRGYTF. The chain recombines TRBV6-4 with TRBJ1-2; tentatively, D is TRBD1 (6 bases). Deletions cut 0 bases from V and 8 bases from J, with 16 bases between. This CDR3 contains 15 residues. Germline V CDR1 and CDR2: MRHNA, SNTAGT.

V gene TRBV5-1 combines with J gene TRBJ1-2; D gene ambiguous. Trimming stripped 0 bases from V and 10 bases from J, with 13 bases between. Per the germline V gene, CDR1 is SGHRS and CDR2 is YFSETQ. CDR3 length equals 13 residues. The CDR3 DNA reads TGCGCCAGCAGCTTGGAGCAGCGGACGGTCTACACCTTC. Amino acid sequence: CASSLEQRTVYTF. Drawing the rest from reference TRBV5-1 and TRBJ1-2, the complete variable domain is KAGVTQTPRYLIKTRGQQVTLSCSPISGHRSVSWYQQTPGQGLQFLFEYFSETQRNKGNFPGRFSGRQFSNSRSEMNVSTLELGDSALYLCASSLEQRTVYTFGSGTRLTVV.

The J gene is TRBJ2-1, the V gene TRBV11-2; weak D call: TRBD1 (7 bases). The germline V gene encodes CDR1 SGHAT and CDR2 FQNNGV. Trimming pared 8 bases from V and 6 bases from J, leaving 20 bases between. This CDR3 has 15 amino acids. The chain's CDR3 is CASCPRGEWCNEQFF. CDR3 coding DNA: TGTGCCAGCTGCCCCAGGGGGGAGTGGTGCAATGAGCAGTTCTTC.

The chain joins TRBV11-3 to TRBJ2-1, with 11 positions matching TRBD2. Germline lookup yields CDR1 SGHNT and CDR2 YENEEA. V lost 5 bases to trimming and J lost 9 bases; unmatched junction nucleotides: 12. This CDR3 is built from 16 residues. For the CDR3, the DNA is TGTGCCAGCAGCCAACTCCTAGCGGGGGGAGCAGGTGAGCAGTTCTTC. Protein: CASSQLLAGGAGEQFF.

The gene calls are TRBV4-1 and TRBJ1-5, with no clear D. Germline V lookup: CDR1 MGHRA, CDR2 YSYEKL. Trimming shortened V by 1 base and J by 2 bases, and 12 bases separated the two germline ends. The CDR3 has 16 residues. Here the CDR3 DNA reads TGCGCCAGCAGCCAAGGGGCTATTACCGGCAATCAGCCCCAGCATTTT. Protein product: CASSQGAITGNQPQHF.

This rearrangement joins TRBV7-3 to TRBJ2-1; TRBD2 might be the D (6 bases). The CDR3 is 18 residues long. V was trimmed by 3 bases and J by 8 bases, leaving 26 bases between them. The germline gives CDR1 SGHTA, CDR2 FQGTGA. The CDR3 protein is CASSFSPQTSSGNYEQFF. CDR3 sequence (DNA): TGTGCCAGCAGCTTCTCCCCACAGACTAGTTCCGGTAACTATGAGCAGTTCTTC.

The J gene is TRBJ2-7, the V gene TRBV5-4; TRBD1 matches at 8 bases. Trimming took 7 bases from V and 5 from J; bases not matched to a gene: 8. Per the germline V gene, CDR1 is SGHNT and CDR2 is YYREEE (reference sequence). The CDR3 runs to 13 residues. CDR3 loop: CASGRDRLNEQYF. In nucleotides, the CDR3 is TGTGCCAGCGGACGGGACAGGCTTAACGAGCAGTACTTC.

This clone was detected only once. This chain joins TRBV19 and TRBJ1-4; D is ambiguous. The V end lost 7 bases, the J end lost 7 bases, and 13 bases lay between the germline ends. Germline assignment: CDR1 LNHDA and CDR2 SQIVND (reference sequence). The CDR3 covers 13 residues. The CDR3: CASTPPGSEKLFF. The CDR3 DNA is TGTGCCAGTACTCCTCCCGGGAGTGAAAAACTGTTTTTT.

The CDR3 sequence is CAWSPRDSLGGYTF. Here the CDR3 DNA reads TGTGCCTGGAGTCCCCGAGACAGCCTCGGGGGCTACACCTTC. The rearrangement uses TRBV30 and TRBJ1-2; D may be TRBD1 (5 bases). With 2 bases removed from V and 8 bases from J, the gap between germline ends came to 18 bases. The CDR3 covers 14 residues. CDR1 GTSNPN and CDR2 SVGIG come from the germline V gene (reference sequence).

The rearrangement uses TRBV2 and TRBJ2-5, with TRBD1 as a possible D gene (6 bases). Germline V gene lookup returns CDR1 SNHLY and CDR2 FYNNEI. The CDR3 spans 14 residues. V lost 4 bases to trimming and J lost 6 bases, with 15 bases between them. The CDR3 DNA reads TGTGCCAGCAGTGTCGGGACATCGGGTCAGACCCAGTACTTC. It encodes CASSVGTSGQTQYF.

There are a few counts of this clone. The chain combines TRBV14 with TRBJ2-3, with 12 bases matching TRBD2. The length of the CDR3 is 18 residues. The V gene's germline CDR1 is SGHDN and CDR2 FVKESK. V trimming: 3 bases; J trimming: 1 base; junction bases outside the gene matches: 8. The chain's CDR3 is CASSQILAGGPGTDTQYF. DNA of the CDR3: TGTGCCAGCAGCCAGATCCTAGCGGGAGGGCCAGGCACAGATACGCAGTATTTT. The variable domain in full, with the rest retrieved from reference TRBV14 and TRBJ2-3, is EAGVTQFPSHSVIEKGQTVTLRCDPISGHDNLYWYRRVMGKEIKFLLHFVKESKQDESGMPNNRFLAERTGGTYSTLKVQPAELEDSGVYFCASSQILAGGPGTDTQYFGPGTRLTVL.

This chain uses TRBV2 with TRBJ2-2; D unresolved. Germline CDR1 is SNHLY and CDR2 is FYNNEI. The CDR3 runs to 15 residues. Trimming left V 2 bases short and J 6 bases short, with 13 bases between. The CDR3 is CASSEIDFHPGELFF. The CDR3 DNA follows: TGTGCCAGCAGTGAAATAGACTTCCACCCCGGGGAGCTGTTTTTT.

V and J are TRBV14 and TRBJ2-5, with TRBD1 as a possible D gene (6 bases). The CDR3 extends over 14 amino acids. Trimming cost V 2 bases and J 1 base, with 8 bases left between them. Per the germline V gene, CDR1 is SGHDN and CDR2 is FVKESK. CDR3 residues: CASSQNRAQETQYF. CDR3 nucleotide sequence: TGTGCCAGCAGCCAAAACAGGGCCCAAGAGACCCAGTACTTC.

J is TRBJ1-5 and V is TRBV24-1; no definite D call. Germline assignment: CDR1 KGHDR and CDR2 SFDVKD. This CDR3 is 17 amino acids long. V lost 2 bases and J lost 0, with 13 bases in between. The CDR3 spells CATSDSGAGYSNQPQHF. In DNA form, the CDR3 reads TGTGCCACCAGTGATTCAGGAGCGGGGTATAGCAATCAGCCCCAGCATTTT.

The rearrangement links TRBV30 to TRBJ1-5, with 8 bases that match TRBD1. Trimming at V came to 3 bases and at J to 9 bases, leaving 7 bases not matched to a gene. This CDR3 has 13 residues. Germline loops: CDR1 GTSNPN, CDR2 SVGIG (reference sequence). CDR3 region: CAWRGTGWGPQHF. In DNA, the CDR3 is TGTGCCTGGAGGGGGACAGGCTGGGGGCCCCAGCATTTT. Supplemented by reference TRBV30 and TRBJ1-5, the full variable domain reads SQTIHQWPATLVQPVGSPLSLECTVEGTSNPNLYWYRQAAGRGLQLLFYSVGIGQISSEVPQNLSASRPQDRQFILSSKKLLLSDSGFYLCAWRGTGWGPQHFGDGTRLSIL.

This sequence joins TRBV24-1 and TRBJ2-1, with 7 nucleotides matching TRBD2. CDR1 and CDR2 from the germline V gene are KGHDR and SFDVKD. The length of the CDR3 is 16 residues. Trimming removed 3 bases from V and 1 base from J; junction bases left unmatched: 5. The CDR3 reads CATSDPRGSSYNEQFF. Written as DNA, the CDR3 is TGTGCCACCAGTGATCCCCGCGGGAGTTCCTACAATGAGCAGTTCTTC.

The gene calls are TRBV4-1 and TRBJ1-4; D gene uncertain. Deletions cut 4 bases from V and 6 bases from J, with 12 bases between. CDR1 and CDR2 (germline): MGHRA, YSYEKL. This CDR3 contains 14 residues. CDR3 loop: CASSPWAGDEKLFF. CDR3 nucleotide sequence: TGCGCCAGCAGCCCGTGGGCCGGGGATGAAAAACTGTTTTTT.

This chain joins TRBV10-1 and TRBJ2-4; the D gene is possibly TRBD2 (5 bases). CDR3 length: 14 amino acids. Germline-derived CDR1 and CDR2 are WNHNN and SYGVQD (reference sequence). V lost 5 bases and J 1 base, leaving 9 bases between the germline ends. CDR3 residues: CASSRRVAKNIQYF. The CDR3 DNA follows: TGCGCCAGCAGTAGGCGGGTGGCCAAAAACATTCAGTACTTC.